This T cell receptor beta chain originates from a study of cytomegalovirus exposure and HLA in healthy donors. Study-level findings and limits: In a later analysis, parvovirus B19, influenza, CMV and Epstein-Barr virus appeared linked to several top co-occurrence clusters.

A multiplex PCR was run with 60 Vbeta primers and 13 Jbeta primers. Here immunoSEQ multiplex PCR was the method, and the copy in TCRdb shows in-frame clones only, minus some. There are some 200,000 clones in the sample; more than 75% occur only once, and around 0.4% lies in the top ten. Trimming removed 3 bases from V and 0 bases from J; junction bases left unmatched: 5. This CDR3 has 16 residues. Germline V lookup: CDR1 LNHDA, CDR2 SQIVND (reference sequence). Regarding this clone: Its antigen is not identified.

The TCR sequence derives from a male donor in good health and CMV-seropositive. The J gene is TRBJ2-3, the V gene TRBV19; 8 nucleotides match TRBD2. Source material: PBMCs. The CDR3 sequence: CASSMDSGISTDTQYF. DNA for the CDR3: TGTGCCAGTAGTATGGATAGCGGGATTAGCACAGATACGCAGTATTTT. Full variable domain (outside the CDR3, taken from reference TRBV19 and TRBJ2-3): DGGITQSPKYLFRKEGQNVTLSCEQNLNHDAMYWYRQDPGQGLRLIYYSQIVNDFQKGDIAEGYSVSREKKESFPLTVTSAQKNPTAFYLCASSMDSGISTDTQYFGPGTRLTVL.